The clone carrying this T cell receptor beta chain was detected only once. This sample is part of a study of T cells in tuberculosis. This CDR3 contains 13 residues. The germline CDR1 and CDR2 sequences are MNHEY and SMNVEV (reference sequence). Losses at the gene ends were 6 bases for V and 6 bases for J; bases not matched to a gene: 7. Sequencing of TCR-alpha and TCR-beta chains was unpaired. The table came from immunoSEQ multiplex PCR; TCRdb's copy has only in-frame clones and leaves some out. The table shows roughly 92,000 clones, with around 90% occurring only once. Thawed, overnight-rested PBMC were stained with GMM-loaded CD1B tetramer, viability dye and anti-CD3, then sorted. The CD1B tetramers carried C32 glucose monomycolate purified from Rhodococcus equi.

The clonotype originates from an adult woman with latent tuberculosis. This chain connects TRBV27 to TRBJ1-2, with 7 positions matching TRBD1. Sequencing input: CD1b-GMM tetramer-negative cells sorted from PBMCs. CDR3 loop: CASRQDRLHGYTF. In DNA form, the CDR3 reads TGTGCCAGCAGGCAGGACAGGCTACATGGCTACACCTTC.